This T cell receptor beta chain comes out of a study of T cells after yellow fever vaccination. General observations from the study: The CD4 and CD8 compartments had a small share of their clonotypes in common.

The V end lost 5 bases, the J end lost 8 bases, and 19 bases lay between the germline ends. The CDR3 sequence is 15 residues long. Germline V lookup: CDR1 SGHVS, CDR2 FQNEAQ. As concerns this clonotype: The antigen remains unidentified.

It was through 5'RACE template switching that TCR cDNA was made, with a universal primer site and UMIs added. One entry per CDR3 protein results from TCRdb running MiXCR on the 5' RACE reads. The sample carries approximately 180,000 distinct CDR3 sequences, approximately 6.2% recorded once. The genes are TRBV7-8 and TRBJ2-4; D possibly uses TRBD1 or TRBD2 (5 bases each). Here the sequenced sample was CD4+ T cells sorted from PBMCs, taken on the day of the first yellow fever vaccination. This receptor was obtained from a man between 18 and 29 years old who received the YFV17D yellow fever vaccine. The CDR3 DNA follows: TGTGCCAGCAGCCTCGGCCGGGACCCATGGGACATTCAGTACTTC. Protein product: CASSLGRDPWDIQYF.